The sequence of this T cell receptor (beta chain) was determined in a study of lymphopenia after photon versus proton radiotherapy. General study results and limits: Photon-treated patients lost naive T cells and TCR diversity; proton-treated stayed stable. After the lymphocyte nadir, photon-treated repertoires showed oligoclonal expansion, especially of CD8+ Temra cells. Authors raise, but do not show, better survival with proton therapy.

Measured with immunoSEQ multiplex PCR; TCRdb has only the in-frame clones, and not every one. There are around 160,000 clones in the sample; 75% to 90% occur only once, and approximately 4.8% lies in the top ten. Concerning this clone itself: Its matching antigen is unknown. Other DNA sequences from this sample encode an identical CDR3 as well.

V was cut by 0 bases and J by 6 bases, with 0 bases left in between. Germline CDR1 and CDR2: DFQATT and SNEGSKA (reference sequence). The CDR3 spans 10 residues. This receptor was identified in a man aged 50 to 60 with gastric cancer. The rearrangement joins TRBV20-1 to TRBJ2-1; no reliable D call. The sequencing used peripheral blood, collected from a patient treated with photon-based radiotherapy. The CDR3 nucleotides are TGCAGTGCTAGAGACAATGAGCAGTTCTTC. Translated: CSARDNEQFF.